This TCR beta chain originates from a study of identifying expanded T cells in peripheral blood. Healthy donors had no documented immune events, such as infections, while sampled. Profiling relied on immunoSEQ multiplex PCR, and the TCRdb table lists in-frame clones only, not all of them. The sample shows 75,000 to 95,000 clones, roughly 90% of them seen only once. The germline CDR1 and CDR2 sequences are LNHDA and SQIVND (reference sequence). The CDR3 contains 16 residues. Trimming took 3 bases from V and 7 from J, leaving 19 bases between them. Study-wide results and caveats: Over approximately two and four weeks, about 16 and 20 clones changed, versus more than 1 between replicates. Two-week clone count variance significantly increased as total template count grew.

Details on this clone: Its target is not known.

Sequenced: blood. J is TRBJ1-5 and V is TRBV19; D is possibly TRBD1 (6 bases). The sequence derives from a person aged 18 to 70 in good health. The CDR3 sequence is CASSIPRGIGRQPQHF. Written as DNA, the CDR3 is TGTGCCAGTAGTATCCCCAGGGGTATTGGAAGGCAGCCCCAGCATTTT.